Described below is a single T cell receptor (beta chain) sequence and its context. Its antigen is not known. The patients had HPV-negative, locally advanced oral cavity squamous cell carcinoma. The data derive from a study of neoadjuvant anti-PD-1 for oral cavity cancer. Findings of the study overall: PBMC Gini-index clonality exceeded responders' in non-responders post-nivolumab. Treg/Th17 ratio rose with pretreatment blood and fell with post-treatment tumor TCRbeta clonality. Only a few patients per response group were TCR-analyzed; validation needed.

Data came from immunoSEQ multiplex PCR; TCRdb stores just in-frame clones and leaves some out. The profile shows 75,000 or so clones, 70% to 85% of them singletons. The CDR3 is made up of 14 amino acids. Germline V gene sequence: CDR1 SNHLY, CDR2 FYNNEI. V lost 1 base, J lost 11 bases, and 3 bases stayed unmatched. The chain employs TRBV2 and TRBJ2-1; 12 bases are a match to TRBD2. This TCR was sampled from a person between 35 and 79 years old with oral cavity squamous cell carcinoma. Here the sequenced sample was PBMCs, taken before nivolumab (anti-PD-1) treatment. The CDR3 nucleotides are TGTGCCAGCAGTGAAGTCCTAGCGGGAGGGAAGCAGTTCTTC. Protein sequence: CASSEVLAGGKQFF.